What follows are 5 T cell receptor beta chains derived from one specimen sequenced in a study of persistence of HIV-infected CD4 T cells. Antigens of these TCRs are unknown. Sequencing used immunoSEQ version 4 in survey mode. Some clones are missing from TCRdb's copy, which holds only in-frame ones; the method was immunoSEQ multiplex PCR. This table has about 60,000 clones, less than 85% appearing once. Overlapping HIV-1 Gag 15-mer peptides at roughly 1 ug per peptide per mL were used. Memory cells lacking CD40L and CD69 with high CD45RO were sorted. Sequencing used CD4+ T cells sorted from PBMCs after approximately 20-hour stimulation, obtained from a patient who received antiretroviral therapy. The receptors were gathered from an adult man with HIV who was CMV-seropositive.

This chain joins TRBV7-3 and TRBJ1-1; weak D call: TRBD1 (6 bases). The length of the CDR3 is 13 residues. Trimming removed 4 bases from V and 6 bases from J, with 12 bases in between. CDR1 is SGHTA, CDR2 FQGTGA, per germline. The CDR3 region is CASSSRRGAEAFF. In DNA form, the CDR3 reads TGTGCCAGCAGCTCGCGAAGGGGGGCTGAAGCTTTCTTT.

This chain joins TRBV12-3 or TRBV12-4 and TRBJ2-3; 7 bases map to TRBD2. The CDR3 totals 13 residues. J gave up 4 bases and V 3 bases, and 1 base lay outside the gene matches. This CDR3 reads CASSLTSPDTQYF. The CDR3 coding sequence is TGTGCCAGCAGTTTGACTAGCCCAGATACGCAGTATTTT.

The chain combines TRBV3-1 (or the pseudogene TRBV3-2) with TRBJ2-5, with 8 bases aligning to TRBD1. J was trimmed by 4 bases and V by 4 bases; bases with no gene match: 5. Per the germline V gene, CDR1 is LGHDT and CDR2 is YNNKEL (reference sequence). The CDR3 contains 14 residues. CDR3 protein: CASSLRTGRETQYF. CDR3 DNA sequence: TGTGCCAGCAGCCTTCGGACAGGGAGAGAGACCCAGTACTTC.

The V call is TRBV3-1 (or the pseudogene TRBV3-2), the J call TRBJ1-6; D gene unclear. V lost 5 bases and J lost 7, with 9 bases in between. Germline assignment: CDR1 LGHDT and CDR2 YNNKEL (reference sequence). This CDR3 contains 13 residues. The CDR3 coding sequence is TGTGCCAGCAGCGAAGTCAGGAATTCACCCCTCCACTTT. This sequence encodes CASSEVRNSPLHF.

This clone was observed a few times. J is TRBJ1-5 and V is TRBV3-1 (or the pseudogene TRBV3-2), with D unresolved. V was cut by 0 bases and J by 2 bases, with 8 bases left in between. The CDR3 covers 15 residues. Germline assignment: CDR1 LGHDT and CDR2 YNNKEL (reference sequence). CDR3 nucleotide sequence: TGTGCCAGCAGCCAAGATTCGAGGGGCAATCAGCCCCAGCATTTT. Amino acids: CASSQDSRGNQPQHF.